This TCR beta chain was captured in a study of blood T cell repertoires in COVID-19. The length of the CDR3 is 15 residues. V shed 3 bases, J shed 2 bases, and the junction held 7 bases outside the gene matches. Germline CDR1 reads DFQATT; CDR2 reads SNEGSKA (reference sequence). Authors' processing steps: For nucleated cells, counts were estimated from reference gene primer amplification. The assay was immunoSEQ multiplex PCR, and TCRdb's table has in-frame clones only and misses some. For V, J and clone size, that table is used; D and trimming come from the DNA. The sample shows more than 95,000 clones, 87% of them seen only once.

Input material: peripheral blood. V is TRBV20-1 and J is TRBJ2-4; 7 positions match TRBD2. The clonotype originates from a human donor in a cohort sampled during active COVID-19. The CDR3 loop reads CSASRGSPTKNIQYF. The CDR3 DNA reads TGCAGTGCTAGTCGCGGGAGCCCTACCAAAAACATTCAGTACTTC.